A selection of T cell receptor beta chains follows, all from one sample in a study of shared clonotypes between healthy human individuals. The table came from immunoSEQ multiplex PCR; TCRdb's copy has only in-frame clones and leaves some out. The table includes under 2.5 million clones, 85% to 95% detected once. The sequenced material came from naive CD4+ T cells from PBMCs. The receptors originated from a young man in good health. Some clones in this sample may be carry-over from other donors' samples. CDR3s include the opening cysteine and the closing phenylalanine or tryptophan. The D gene is left open where the match is weak. Expanded clones get a size class; other rows say once, few or many, or leave the size out.

>TRBV30|-|-|TRBJ2-5
CAWAAGGRREQYF
TGTGCCTGGGCCGCCGGGGGCCGTAGAGAGCAGTACTTC
>TRBV7-6|once|TRBD1|TRBJ2-6
CASSATGGSSANVLTF
TGTGCCAGCAGCGCGACAGGGGGAAGTTCGGCCAACGTCCTGACTTTC
>TRBV6-7|-|TRBD1|TRBJ2-5
CAKSTGEETQYF
TGTGCCAAGAGCACAGGGGAAGAGACCCAGTACTTC
>TRBV19|once|TRBD1|TRBJ1-1
CASSPTGGLDTEAFF
TGTGCCAGTAGTCCGACAGGGGGATTGGACACTGAAGCTTTCTTT
>TRBV19|few|-|TRBJ1-5
CASSHQGQPQHF
TGTGCCAGTAGTCACCAGGGGCAGCCCCAGCATTTT
>TRBV9|few|-|TRBJ1-1
CASSPGTMNTEAFF
TGTGCCAGCAGCCCCGGGACAATGAACACTGAAGCTTTCTTT
>TRBV5-1|-|TRBD1|TRBJ2-5
CASSSRTGGQETQYF
TGCGCCAGCAGCTCACGAACAGGGGGCCAAGAGACCCAGTACTTC
>TRBV11-2|-|-|TRBJ2-5
CASSPMGGWGETQYF
TGTGCCAGCAGCCCTATGGGGGGTTGGGGCGAGACCCAGTACTTC
>TRBV29-1|-|-|TRBJ1-2
CSVETTGRYTF
TGCAGCGTCGAAACAACAGGGCGCTACACCTTC
>TRBV19|-|-|TRBJ1-2
CASSIAGSYGYTF
TGTGCCAGTAGTATAGCAGGGAGCTATGGCTACACCTTC
>TRBV2|-|TRBD1|TRBJ1-1
CASSDQGAPAFF
TGTGCCAGCAGTGATCAGGGGGCCCCAGCTTTCTTT
>TRBV5-1|-|-|TRBJ2-2
CASSLVTAGELFF
TGCGCCAGCAGCTTGGTGACAGCCGGGGAGCTGTTTTTT
>TRBV12-2|-|-|TRBJ2-3
CASRLEMLYVAGEVYTQYF
TGTGCAAGTCGCTTAGAGATGTTGTATGTCGCGGGAGAAGTATACACGCAGTATTTT
>TRBV5-1|-|TRBD2|TRBJ2-3
CASRDGTSSLQDTQYF
TGCGCCAGCAGAGATGGGACTAGCTCTCTTCAAGATACGCAGTATTTT
>TRBV6-1|-|-|TRBJ2-5
CASSELWAGQETQYF
TGTGCCAGCAGTGAACTTTGGGCAGGGCAAGAGACCCAGTACTTC
>TRBV5-1|-|-|TRBJ2-3
CASSLVAGLTTDTQYF
TGCGCCAGCAGCTTGGTGGCAGGGCTTACCACAGATACGCAGTATTTT
>TRBV6-1|-|-|TRBJ1-5
CASSGIGTGIGRTYQPQHF
TGTGCCAGCAGTGGTATAGGAACGGGAATCGGCAGGACGTATCAGCCCCAGCATTTT
>TRBV5-1|-|-|TRBJ1-2
CASSEGLAYGYTF
TGCGCCAGCAGTGAGGGTTTAGCCTATGGCTACACCTTC
>TRBV14|-|-|TRBJ1-5
CASSQALNQPQHF
TGTGCCAGCAGCCAAGCTCTTAATCAGCCCCAGCATTTT
>TRBV28|-|TRBD1|TRBJ1-3
CASSRGQVSSGNTIYF
TGTGCCAGCAGTCGCGGACAGGTGTCCTCTGGAAACACCATATATTTT
>TRBV9|-|-|TRBJ2-5
CASSVGTLPMETQYF
TGTGCCAGCAGCGTAGGAACTCTTCCGATGGAGACCCAGTACTTC
>TRBV28|-|-|TRBJ2-7
CASCCRGLSYEQYF
TGTGCCAGCTGCTGCCGGGGTTTGTCCTACGAGCAGTACTTC
>TRBV5-1|-|-|TRBJ1-1
CASSLDGGEAFF
TGCGCCAGCAGCTTGGATGGCGGAGAAGCTTTCTTT
>TRBV5-1|once|-|TRBJ2-5
CASSLEGQGGETQYF
TGCGCCAGCAGCTTGGAAGGGCAGGGCGGGGAGACCCAGTACTTC
>TRBV6-1|once|-|TRBJ1-5
CASSRGLASNQPQHF
TGTGCCAGCAGCAGAGGACTGGCGTCCAATCAGCCCCAGCATTTT
>TRBV9|-|-|TRBJ1-2
CASSNGGAGTF
TGTGCCAGCAGCAATGGGGGGGCCGGGACCTTC
>TRBV5-1|-|TRBD2|TRBJ2-1
CASSLGPSGSVNEQFF
TGCGCCAGCAGCTTGGGGCCTAGCGGGAGTGTAAATGAGCAGTTCTTC
>TRBV5-1|once|-|TRBJ1-2
CASSLEGFPPRGYTF
TGCGCCAGCAGCTTGGAGGGTTTTCCCCCACGTGGCTACACCTTC
>TRBV6-5|-|-|TRBJ2-3
CASSRRVDTDTQYF
TGTGCCAGCAGTCGGCGGGTGGACACAGATACGCAGTATTTT
>TRBV7-3|few|TRBD1|TRBJ1-2
CASSPDRDYGYTF
TGTGCCAGCAGCCCGGACAGGGACTATGGCTACACCTTC
>TRBV28|-|-|TRBJ1-4
CASSPGSLNEKLFF
TGTGCCAGCAGTCCCGGGTCCTTAAATGAAAAACTGTTTTTT
>TRBV28|-|TRBD2|TRBJ2-5
CASSSPEAGGRGTQYF
TGTGCCAGCAGTTCCCCCGAAGCGGGAGGCCGGGGGACCCAGTACTTC
>TRBV2|-|-|TRBJ2-2
CASSESGTGELFF
TGTGCCAGCAGTGAATCTGGGACCGGGGAGCTGTTTTTT
>TRBV6-4|-|TRBD1|TRBJ2-2
CASSGTGTGELFF
TGTGCCAGCAGTGGGACAGGTACCGGGGAGCTGTTTTTT
>TRBV7-3|-|-|TRBJ2-2
CASSLRMNTGELFF
TGTGCCAGCAGCCTCAGAATGAACACCGGGGAGCTGTTTTTT
>TRBV28|-|-|TRBJ1-2
CASSLGTPRTRADYGYTF
TGTGCCAGCAGTTTGGGAACTCCCAGGACAAGGGCAGACTATGGCTACACCTTC
>TRBV5-1|-|TRBD1|TRBJ2-7
CASSSRTGGSYEQYF
TGCGCCAGCAGCTCCCGGACAGGGGGCTCCTACGAGCAGTACTTC
>TRBV11-3|-|TRBD2|TRBJ2-1
CASSLEGTSGAYNEQFF
TGTGCCAGCAGCTTAGAAGGGACTAGCGGGGCCTACAATGAGCAGTTCTTC
>TRBV7-9|-|TRBD1|TRBJ2-2
CASSSGQEGPGELFF
TGTGCCAGCAGCTCCGGACAGGAAGGCCCCGGGGAGCTGTTTTTT
>TRBV7-3|-|-|TRBJ2-5
CASSPRGFGGQTQYF
TGTGCCAGCAGCCCACGCGGATTCGGGGGTCAGACCCAGTACTTC
>TRBV4-3|-|-|TRBJ2-7
CASSQDSASSYEQYF
TGCGCCAGCAGCCAAGATTCGGCCAGCTCCTACGAGCAGTACTTC
>TRBV7-8|-|-|TRBJ1-2
CASSSEDTLRVYGYTF
TGTGCCAGCAGCTCGGAGGACACCCTACGGGTCTATGGCTACACCTTC
>TRBV5-6|-|-|TRBJ2-7
CASSLHVPYEQYF
TGTGCCAGCAGCTTGCATGTGCCCTACGAGCAGTACTTC
>TRBV29-1|-|-|TRBJ2-5
CSSRPQGGGPSGQYF
TGCAGCTCCCGACCGCAGGGAGGGGGCCCGTCGGGTCAGTACTTC
>TRBV2|-|-|TRBJ1-5
CASSRDRQFLGQPQHF
TGTGCCAGCAGCCGGGACCGACAATTCCTAGGTCAGCCCCAGCATTTT
>TRBV9|-|TRBD2|TRBJ2-1
CASSVTSVYNEQFF
TGTGCCAGCAGCGTTACTAGCGTATACAATGAGCAGTTCTTC
>TRBV7-9|-|-|TRBJ1-1
CASSFGQGAGKSFF
-
>TRBV5-1|-|TRBD2|TRBJ2-7
CASSFSGREDEQYF
TGCGCCAGCAGCTTTAGCGGGAGAGAGGACGAGCAGTACTTC